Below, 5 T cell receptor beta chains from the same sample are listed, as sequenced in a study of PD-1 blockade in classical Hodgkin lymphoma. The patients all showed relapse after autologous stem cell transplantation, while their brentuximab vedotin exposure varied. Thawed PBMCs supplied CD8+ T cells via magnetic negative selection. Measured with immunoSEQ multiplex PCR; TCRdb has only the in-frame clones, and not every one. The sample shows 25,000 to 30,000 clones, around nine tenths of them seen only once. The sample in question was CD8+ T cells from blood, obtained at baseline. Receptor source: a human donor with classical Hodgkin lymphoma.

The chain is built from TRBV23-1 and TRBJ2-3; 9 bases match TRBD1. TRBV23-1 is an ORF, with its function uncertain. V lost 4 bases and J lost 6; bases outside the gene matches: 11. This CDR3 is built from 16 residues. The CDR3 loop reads CASSRSGQGCSDTQYF. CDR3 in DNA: TGCGCCAGCAGTCGGTCGGGACAGGGATGCTCGGATACGCAGTATTTT.

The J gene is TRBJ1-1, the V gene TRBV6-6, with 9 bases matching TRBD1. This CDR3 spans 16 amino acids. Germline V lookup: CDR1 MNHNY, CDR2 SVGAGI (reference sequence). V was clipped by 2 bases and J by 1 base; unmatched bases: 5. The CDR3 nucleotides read TGTGCCAGCAGTTACCCCGGGACAGGGAAGAACACTGAAGCTTTCTTT. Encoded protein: CASSYPGTGKNTEAFF.

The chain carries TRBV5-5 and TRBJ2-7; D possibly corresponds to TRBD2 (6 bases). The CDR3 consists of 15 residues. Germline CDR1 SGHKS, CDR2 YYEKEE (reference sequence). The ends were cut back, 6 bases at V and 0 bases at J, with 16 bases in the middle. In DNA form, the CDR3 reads TGTGCCAGCATCCCAGATGGGGGGAGCTCCTACGAGCAGTACTTC. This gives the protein CASIPDGGSSYEQYF.

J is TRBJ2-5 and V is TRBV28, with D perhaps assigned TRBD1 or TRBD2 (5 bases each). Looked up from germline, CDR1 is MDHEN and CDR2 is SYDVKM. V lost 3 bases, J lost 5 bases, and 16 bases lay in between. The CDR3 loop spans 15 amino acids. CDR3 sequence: CASSFEGPITETQYF. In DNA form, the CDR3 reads TGTGCCAGCAGTTTCGAGGGGCCAATTACTGAGACCCAGTACTTC.

The CDR3 DNA reads as TGCGCCAGCAGCGTCGGGACCTCTGGCTACACCTTC. Encoded protein: CASSVGTSGYTF. V is TRBV5-1 and J is TRBJ1-2, with a weak D call TRBD1 (5 bases). The CDR3 sequence is 12 residues long. Germline CDR1 and CDR2: SGHRS and YFSETQ. Trimming pared 4 bases from V and 7 bases from J, leaving 11 bases between.